What follows are 30 T cell receptor beta chains derived from one specimen sequenced in a study of blood T cell repertoires in COVID-19 (TCRdb year 2020). Libraries were made using the immunoSEQ multiplex PCR assay. Entries here come from immuneACCESS through TCRdb and include only in-frame sequences with V and J called. Some clones fail to appear in such tables; in the studies checked, an unresolved V gene covers under half of the shortfall, and the cause of the remainder is unknown. Counted in this sample were 70,000 to 100,000 clones; over 65% of them appeared once. Approximately 12% of the sample belongs to the ten largest clones. Sequences were obtained from peripheral blood. The receptors come from a human donor in a cohort sampled during active COVID-19.

The chain links TRBV7-2 to TRBJ1-2; 9 bases agree with TRBD1. The CDR3 runs to 15 residues. V shed 2 bases, J shed 4 bases, and the junction held 5 bases outside the gene matches. Germline values: CDR1 SGHTA, CDR2 FQGNSA. In nucleotides, the CDR3 is TGTGCCAGCAGCTTACGGACAGGGGTAGGCTATGGCTACACCTTC. Translating it yields CASSLRTGVGYGYTF.

This chain connects TRBV7-9 to TRBJ2-7, with 8 positions matching TRBD1. Germline lookup yields CDR1 SEHNR and CDR2 FQNEAQ (reference sequence). V was clipped by 5 bases and J by 5 bases; unmatched bases: 11. The CDR3 has 15 residues. CDR3 nucleotide sequence: TGTGCCAGCAGCATTGACAGGGGCTCTCTGCACGAGCAGTACTTC. Its protein product is CASSIDRGSLHEQYF.

CDR3: CSATENTEAFF. The CDR3 nucleotides read TGCAGTGCTACGGAGAATACTGAAGCTTTCTTT. The chain uses TRBV20-1 and TRBJ1-1, with no clear D. The CDR3 extends over 11 amino acids. CDR1 and CDR2 (germline): DFQATT, SNEGSKA (reference sequence). Trimming took off 4 bases at V and 5 bases at J, with 8 bases between the two ends.

The J gene is TRBJ2-5, the V gene TRBV2; D is unclear. Germline V gene sequence: CDR1 SNHLY, CDR2 FYNNEI. Trimming removed 3 bases from V and 2 bases from J, with 4 bases in between. CDR3 length: 12 residues. The CDR3 bases are TGTGCCAGCAGTGACTTACAAGAGACCCAGTACTTC. Protein: CASSDLQETQYF.

V usage is TRBV15 and J usage is TRBJ1-2; TRBD1 agrees at 8 bases. In germline, CDR1 is LNHNV, CDR2 YYDKDF (reference sequence). The CDR3 contains 14 residues. Unmatched junction bases numbered 9, after V lost 4 bases and J lost 8 bases. The CDR3 region has the DNA TGTGCCACCAGCACCCGACAGGGGCCCGAGGGCTACACCTTC. Protein: CATSTRQGPEGYTF. Supplemented by reference TRBV15 and TRBJ1-2, the full variable domain reads DAMVIQNPRYQVTQFGKPVTLSCSQTLNHNVMYWYQQKSSQAPKLLFHYYDKDFNNEADTPDNFQSRRPNTSFCFLDIRSPGLGDTAMYLCATSTRQGPEGYTFGSGTRLTVV.

This clone was observed a single time. The V gene is TRBV5-1, the J gene TRBJ1-4; the D is unclear. Trimming shortened V by 4 bases and J by 0 bases, and 7 bases separated the two germline ends. This CDR3 comprises 14 residues. The germline V gene has CDR1 SGHRS and CDR2 YFSETQ. CDR3 loop: CASSGEPTNEKLFF. In nucleotides, the CDR3 is TGCGCCAGCAGCGGGGAGCCAACTAATGAAAAACTGTTTTTT.

This clone was detected only a few times. J is TRBJ2-2 and V is TRBV10-3; D uncertain. Per the germline V gene, CDR1 is ENHRY and CDR2 is SYGVKD. This CDR3 has 15 amino acids. The V end lost 0 bases, the J end lost 6 bases, and 11 bases lay between the germline ends. The CDR3 nucleotides are TGTGCCATCAGTGAGTCGAACAGTATCCCCGGGGAGCTGTTTTTT. The encoded protein is CAISESNSIPGELFF.

V usage is TRBV5-1 and J usage is TRBJ2-1, with D possibly TRBD1 on 6 matching bases. Trimming stripped 3 bases from V and 0 bases from J, with 10 bases between. Germline CDR1 SGHRS, CDR2 YFSETQ. CDR3 size: 15 residues. CDR3: CASSYTGSSYNEQFF. The CDR3, as DNA: TGCGCCAGCAGCTACACAGGGAGCTCCTACAATGAGCAGTTCTTC.

The V call is TRBV2, the J call TRBJ1-5; D unclear. CDR3 size: 15 residues. V lost 2 bases to trimming and J lost 11 bases, with 19 bases between them. Germline V gene lookup returns CDR1 SNHLY and CDR2 FYNNEI. CDR3 sequence: CASSEYERGPRAQHF. DNA of the CDR3: TGTGCCAGCAGTGAATACGAACGTGGGCCTCGAGCCCAGCATTTT.

The chain employs TRBV28 and TRBJ1-3; D unclear. The CDR3 is 14 residues long. The germline gives CDR1 MDHEN, CDR2 SYDVKM. Trimming removed 5 bases from V and 2 bases from J, with 10 bases in between. CDR3 sequence (DNA): TGTGCCAGCAGTCGGTTAGGAGCTGGAAACACCATATATTTT. Protein product: CASSRLGAGNTIYF.

The chain uses TRBV19 and TRBJ2-2, with D possibly being TRBD2 (5 bases). Germline loops: CDR1 LNHDA, CDR2 SQIVND (reference sequence). Between the trimmed V and J ends, which lost 1 base and 6 bases, there was a span of 15 bases. The CDR3 consists of 16 residues. CDR3 residues: CASSIVSSLFAGELFF. CDR3 DNA sequence: TGTGCCAGTAGTATAGTTTCTAGCTTGTTCGCCGGGGAGCTGTTTTTT.

The chain joins TRBV7-2 to TRBJ2-1, with 7 bases lining up with TRBD2. V dropped 5 bases and J dropped 12; count of bases not matched to a gene: 16. This CDR3 has 15 amino acids. CDR1 SGHTA and CDR2 FQGNSA come from the germline V gene. CDR3 sequence (DNA): TGTGCCAGCAGCCCGGGAGGTTTTATAGGGGTAGGGCAGTTCTTC. This encodes CASSPGGFIGVGQFF.

The V and J genes are TRBV5-4 and TRBJ2-1; D might be TRBD1 (5 bases). This CDR3 region has 15 residues. The germline V and J ends were trimmed by 0 bases and 0 bases, with 7 bases remaining between them. The germline gives CDR1 SGHNT, CDR2 YYREEE (reference sequence). The CDR3 is CASSLDRSSYNEQFF. Here the CDR3 DNA reads TGTGCCAGCAGCTTGGACAGGAGCTCCTACAATGAGCAGTTCTTC.

The chain links TRBV4-1 to TRBJ2-3; TRBD2 is a possible D gene (5 bases). V dropped 3 bases and J dropped 0 bases, with 16 bases sitting between them. The germline CDR1 and CDR2 sequences are MGHRA and YSYEKL. This CDR3 is built from 17 residues. CDR3 region: CASSQEGLWTSTDTQYF. The CDR3, as DNA: TGCGCCAGCAGCCAGGAAGGACTCTGGACTAGCACAGATACGCAGTATTTT.

J is TRBJ1-1 and V is TRBV5-1; a weak D match, TRBD1 (5 bases). V lost 6 bases and J 2 bases, leaving 14 bases between the germline ends. Germline V gene lookup returns CDR1 SGHRS and CDR2 YFSETQ. This CDR3 comprises 14 residues. DNA for the CDR3: TGCGCCAGCAAGTCTGGCGGGGACAACACTGAAGCTTTCTTT. As protein: CASKSGGDNTEAFF.

The chain uses TRBV6-5 and TRBJ2-7, with 9 bases aligning to TRBD1. The CDR3 has 15 amino acids. V trimming: 7 bases; J trimming: 3 bases; junction bases outside the gene matches: 10. CDR1 and CDR2 (germline): MNHEY, SVGAGI. The CDR3 spells CASTQRTGDFYEQYF. For the CDR3, the DNA is TGTGCCAGCACTCAGAGGACAGGGGACTTCTACGAGCAGTACTTC.

This clone was counted a few times. The V call is TRBV19, the J call TRBJ2-2; 9 bases match TRBD1. CDR1 and CDR2 (germline): LNHDA, SQIVND (reference sequence). V lost 11 bases to trimming and J lost 6 bases; unmatched junction nucleotides: 7. This CDR3 comprises 13 residues. For the CDR3, the DNA is TGTGCCGGAACAGGGGGCCGGGCCGGGGAGCTGTTTTTT. Protein sequence: CAGTGGRAGELFF.

In DNA form, the CDR3 reads TGTGCCAGCAGCATAACGACCGAGGGAGCGTTCACTGAAGCTTTCTTT. Amino acids: CASSITTEGAFTEAFF. The chain couples TRBV3-1 (or the pseudogene TRBV3-2) to TRBJ1-1; D ambiguous. CDR3 length: 16 residues. CDR1 and CDR2 (germline): LGHDT, YNNKEL (reference sequence). The V end was cut by 5 bases, the J end by 4 bases, with 20 bases between.

The rearrangement joins TRBV5-1 to TRBJ1-6; D not certain. The V gene lost 6 bases and the J gene lost 7 bases, with 8 bases spanning the gap. The CDR3 loop spans 12 amino acids. Germline-derived CDR1 and CDR2 are SGHRS and YFSETQ. The CDR3 nucleotides are TGCGCCAGCACTCCGGGAAATTCACCCCTCCACTTT. It specifies CASTPGNSPLHF. The whole variable domain, filled in from reference TRBV5-1 and TRBJ1-6, reads KAGVTQTPRYLIKTRGQQVTLSCSPISGHRSVSWYQQTPGQGLQFLFEYFSETQRNKGNFPGRFSGRQFSNSRSEMNVSTLELGDSALYLCASTPGNSPLHFGNGTRLTVT.

The CDR3 bases are TGTGCCAGCAGCCGAAACTCTGGCTCCTACGAGCAGTACTTC. Amino acid sequence: CASSRNSGSYEQYF. The V gene is TRBV7-8, the J gene TRBJ2-7, with D hard to call. The CDR3 is 14 residues long. Germline assignment: CDR1 SGHVS and CDR2 FQNEAQ. The V gene lost 5 bases and the J gene lost 0 bases, with 11 bases spanning the gap.

The genes are TRBV6-5 and TRBJ1-1, with a weak D call TRBD1 (6 bases). CDR3 length: 12 residues. V was pared by 6 bases and J by 3 bases, with 8 bases between. Per germline, CDR1 MNHEY and CDR2 SVGAGI. CDR3 sequence: CASRTGDTEAFF. CDR3 DNA: TGTGCCAGCAGGACAGGAGACACTGAAGCTTTCTTT.

The rearrangement links TRBV24-1 to TRBJ2-7; 9 bases match TRBD1. J gave up 5 bases and V 2 bases, and 6 bases lay outside the gene matches. Germline CDR1 and CDR2: KGHDR and SFDVKD. The CDR3 runs to 15 residues. The CDR3 nucleotides read TGTGCCACCAGTGATTCCAGGACAGGGGCCGACGAGCAGTACTTC. Translating it yields CATSDSRTGADEQYF.

The chain recombines TRBV2 with TRBJ2-1, with 7 bases identical to TRBD1. CDR3 length equals 15 residues. The V gene's germline CDR1 is SNHLY and CDR2 FYNNEI. V gave up 6 bases and J gave up 6 bases; unmatched junction bases: 11. The DNA of the CDR3 is TGTGCCAGCAGCCAAAACAGGGGAACGGGCAATGAGCAGTTCTTC. Protein: CASSQNRGTGNEQFF.

The chain uses TRBV28 and TRBJ1-4; D unresolved. The germline CDR1 and CDR2 sequences are MDHEN and SYDVKM. The CDR3 runs to 12 residues. V shed 7 bases and J shed 3 bases, with 6 bases lying between them. DNA for the CDR3: TGTGCCAGCACACAGTCTAATGAAAAACTGTTTTTT. It codes for CASTQSNEKLFF.

The CDR3 spells CSVEGGGAWYNEQFF. The CDR3 DNA sequence: TGCAGCGTTGAAGGTGGGGGGGCCTGGTACAATGAGCAGTTCTTC. This sequence joins TRBV29-1 and TRBJ2-1; weak D call: TRBD2 (7 bases). The V gene's germline CDR1 is SQVTM and CDR2 ANQGSEA. Between the trimmed V and J ends, which lost 1 base and 4 bases, there was a span of 14 bases. CDR3 length: 15 amino acids.

V usage is TRBV7-5 and J usage is TRBJ2-7; the tabulated D call, TRBD2, remains unverified against the DNA. TRBV7-5 is listed as a pseudogene. The CDR3 has 15 residues. Written as DNA, the CDR3 is TGTGCCAGAAGCTTAGGACTAGCGGGAGGGTACGAGCAGTACTTC. This sequence encodes CARSLGLAGGYEQYF.

This chain links TRBV5-4 with TRBJ2-3; 12 bases fit TRBD2. CDR1 and CDR2 (germline): SGHNT, YYREEE (reference sequence). The CDR3 covers 15 residues. V shed 2 bases and J 8 bases; nucleotides not matched to a gene: 6. The CDR3 is CASSLRLAGVSTQYF. The CDR3 DNA reads TGTGCCAGCAGCTTAAGACTAGCGGGAGTTAGTACGCAGTATTTT.

The chain carries TRBV28 and TRBJ2-7; TRBD2 is a possible D gene (6 bases). V shed 6 bases and J shed 2 bases, with 14 bases lying between them. CDR3 length: 14 amino acids. The V gene's germline CDR1 is MDHEN and CDR2 SYDVKM. The CDR3 bases are TGTGCCAGCAGGCGGACCGGCGGGACCTACGAGCAGTACTTC. Encoded protein: CASRRTGGTYEQYF.

This clone was seen only a few times. The chain employs TRBV11-2 and TRBJ2-5, with TRBD2 matching over 11 bases. The CDR3 is made up of 15 amino acids. After removal of 1 base from V and 5 bases from J, the junction contained 3 bases not matched to a gene. Germline V CDR1 and CDR2: SGHAT, FQNNGV. This CDR3 reads CASSLGRLAGETQYF. In DNA, the CDR3 is TGTGCCAGCAGCTTAGGCAGACTAGCGGGGGAGACCCAGTACTTC.

The V and J genes are TRBV2 and TRBJ2-2; a possible D gene is TRBD1 (6 bases). Germline lookup yields CDR1 SNHLY and CDR2 FYNNEI. The CDR3 covers 13 residues. V was shortened by 6 bases and J by 8 bases, with 13 bases between the two germline ends. CDR3 DNA: TGTGCCAGCAGCCGATGGGGGACAGGGGAGCTGTTTTTT. Translating it yields CASSRWGTGELFF. The full variable domain, in which reference TRBV2 and TRBJ2-2 provide the parts outside the CDR3, is EPEVTQTPSHQVTQMGQEVILRCVPISNHLYFYWYRQILGQKVEFLVSFYNNEISEKSEIFDDQFSVERPDGSNFTLKIRSTKLEDSAMYFCASSRWGTGELFFGEGSRLTVL.